This TCR beta chain was retrieved from a study of cytomegalovirus exposure and HLA in healthy donors. General study findings and limits: Trimming of TCR beta V- and J-genes showed a link, identified in a later analysis, to a missense DCLRE1C variant. Across donors, most TCRs were seen rarely, yet some public ones were widespread.

In regard to this clone: What it recognizes is unknown.

Both 60 Vbeta primers and 13 Jbeta primers went into the PCR. The data were produced by immunoSEQ multiplex PCR, yet TCRdb's version contains in-frame clones alone and is incomplete. Among around 85,000 clones, about four fifths were seen once, and the ten largest hold about 7.9%. The source of this sequence is a man younger than 45 in good health and CMV-seronegative. Sequenced: PBMCs.

The CDR3 region is CASSLGGAGGFNEQFF. In DNA, the CDR3 is TGTGCCAGCAGCTTGGGTGGAGCGGGGGGCTTTAATGAGCAGTTCTTC. The rearrangement joins TRBV5-4 to TRBJ2-1; TRBD2 matches at 9 bases. Germline V gene data show CDR1 as SGHNT and CDR2 as YYREEE (reference sequence). J lost 7 bases, V lost 0 bases, and 8 bases had no gene match. This CDR3 has 16 residues.